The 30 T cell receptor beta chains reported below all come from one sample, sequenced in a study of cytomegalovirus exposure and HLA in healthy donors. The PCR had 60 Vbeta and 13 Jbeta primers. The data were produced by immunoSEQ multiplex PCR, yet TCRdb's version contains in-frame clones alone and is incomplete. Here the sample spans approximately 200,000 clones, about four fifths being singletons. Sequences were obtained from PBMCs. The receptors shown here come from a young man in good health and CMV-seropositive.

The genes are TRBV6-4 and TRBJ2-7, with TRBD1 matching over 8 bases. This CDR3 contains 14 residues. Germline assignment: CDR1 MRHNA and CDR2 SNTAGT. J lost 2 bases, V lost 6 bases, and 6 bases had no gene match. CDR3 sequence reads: CASRWTGCPYEQYF. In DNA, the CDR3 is TGTGCCAGCAGGTGGACAGGGTGCCCCTACGAGCAGTACTTC.

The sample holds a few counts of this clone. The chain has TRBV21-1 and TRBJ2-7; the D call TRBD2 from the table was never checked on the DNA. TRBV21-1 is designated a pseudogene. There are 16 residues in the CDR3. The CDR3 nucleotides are TGTGCCAGCAGCAAAGGGACTATAAGGCCGGGTTACGAGCAGTACTTC. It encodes CASSKGTIRPGYEQYF.

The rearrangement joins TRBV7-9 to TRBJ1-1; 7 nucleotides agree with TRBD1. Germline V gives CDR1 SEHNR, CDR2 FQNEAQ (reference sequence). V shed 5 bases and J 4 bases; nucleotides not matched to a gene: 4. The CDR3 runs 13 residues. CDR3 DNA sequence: TGTGCCAGCAGCCAACAGGGGACCACTGAAGCTTTCTTT. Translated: CASSQQGTTEAFF.

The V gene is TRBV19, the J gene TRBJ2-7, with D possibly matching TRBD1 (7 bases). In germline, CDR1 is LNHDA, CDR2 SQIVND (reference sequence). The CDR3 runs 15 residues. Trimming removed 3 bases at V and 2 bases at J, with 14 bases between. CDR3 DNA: TGTGCCAGTAGTATCGGTCAGGGGGGACCCTACGAGCAGTACTTC. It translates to CASSIGQGGPYEQYF.

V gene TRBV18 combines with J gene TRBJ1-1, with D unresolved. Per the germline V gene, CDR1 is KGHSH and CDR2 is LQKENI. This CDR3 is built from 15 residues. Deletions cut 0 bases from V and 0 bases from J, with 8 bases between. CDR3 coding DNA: TGTGCCAGCTCACCACCAAACGGAGTGAACACTGAAGCTTTCTTT. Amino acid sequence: CASSPPNGVNTEAFF.

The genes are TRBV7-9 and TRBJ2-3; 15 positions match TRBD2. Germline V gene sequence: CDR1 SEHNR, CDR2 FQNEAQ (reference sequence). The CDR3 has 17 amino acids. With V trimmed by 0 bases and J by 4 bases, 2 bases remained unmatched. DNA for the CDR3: TGTGCCAGCAGCTTAGCCGGGACTAGCGGGGGGTCAGATACGCAGTATTTT. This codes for CASSLAGTSGGSDTQYF.

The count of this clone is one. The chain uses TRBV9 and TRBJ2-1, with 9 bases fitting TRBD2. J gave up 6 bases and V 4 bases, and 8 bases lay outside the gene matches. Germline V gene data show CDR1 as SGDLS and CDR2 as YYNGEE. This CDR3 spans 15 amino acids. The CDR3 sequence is CASSTSGGPSNEQFF. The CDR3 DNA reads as TGTGCCAGCAGCACAAGCGGGGGGCCTTCCAATGAGCAGTTCTTC.

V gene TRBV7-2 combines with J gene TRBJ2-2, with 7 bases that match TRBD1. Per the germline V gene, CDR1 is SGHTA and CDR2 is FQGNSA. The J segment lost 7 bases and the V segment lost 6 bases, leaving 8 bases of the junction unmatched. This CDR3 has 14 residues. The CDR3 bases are TGTGCCAGCAGGGCACAGGGGAGTAACGGGGAGCTGTTTTTT. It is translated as CASRAQGSNGELFF.

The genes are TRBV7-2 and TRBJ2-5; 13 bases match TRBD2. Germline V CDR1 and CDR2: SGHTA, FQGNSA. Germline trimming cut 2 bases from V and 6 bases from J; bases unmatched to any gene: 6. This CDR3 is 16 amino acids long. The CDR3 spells CASSLIGLAGEKTQYF. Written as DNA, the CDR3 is TGTGCCAGCAGCTTAATTGGACTAGCGGGAGAAAAGACCCAGTACTTC.

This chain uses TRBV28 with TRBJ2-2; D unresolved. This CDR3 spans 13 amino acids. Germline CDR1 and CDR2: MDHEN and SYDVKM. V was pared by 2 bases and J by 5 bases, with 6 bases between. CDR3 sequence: CASSLRRTGELFF. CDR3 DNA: TGTGCCAGCAGTTTACGGAGAACCGGGGAGCTGTTTTTT.

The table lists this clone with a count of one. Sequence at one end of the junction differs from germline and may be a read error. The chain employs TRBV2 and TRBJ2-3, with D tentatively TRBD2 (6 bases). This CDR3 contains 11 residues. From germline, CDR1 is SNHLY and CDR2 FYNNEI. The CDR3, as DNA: TGTGCCAGCAGCACCCATACCCGACTAGAGTTT. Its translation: CASSTHTRLEF.

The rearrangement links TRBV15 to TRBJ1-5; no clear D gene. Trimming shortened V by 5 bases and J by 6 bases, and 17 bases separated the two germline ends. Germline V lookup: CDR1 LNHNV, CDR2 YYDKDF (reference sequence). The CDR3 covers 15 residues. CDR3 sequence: CATSGQAALLQPQHF. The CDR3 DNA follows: TGTGCCACCAGCGGGCAGGCAGCTTTACTTCAGCCCCAGCATTTT.

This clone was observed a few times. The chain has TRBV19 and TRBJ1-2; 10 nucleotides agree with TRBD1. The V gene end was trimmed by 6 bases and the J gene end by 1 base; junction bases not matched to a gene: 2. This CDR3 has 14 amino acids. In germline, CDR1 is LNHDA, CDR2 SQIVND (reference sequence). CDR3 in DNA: TGTGCCAGTAGGGACAGGGGGGGTAACTATGGCTACACCTTC. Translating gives CASRDRGGNYGYTF. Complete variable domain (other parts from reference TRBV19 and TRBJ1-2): DGGITQSPKYLFRKEGQNVTLSCEQNLNHDAMYWYRQDPGQGLRLIYYSQIVNDFQKGDIAEGYSVSREKKESFPLTVTSAQKNPTAFYLCASRDRGGNYGYTFGSGTRLTVV.

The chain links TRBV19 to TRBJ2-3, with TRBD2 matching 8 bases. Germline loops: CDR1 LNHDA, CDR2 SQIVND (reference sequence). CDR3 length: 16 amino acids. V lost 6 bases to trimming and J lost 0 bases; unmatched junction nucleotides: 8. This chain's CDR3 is CASSPLAGHSTDTQYF. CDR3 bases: TGTGCCAGTAGCCCCCTAGCGGGCCATAGCACAGATACGCAGTATTTT.

The CDR3 reads CASSQGSGSRSTDTQYF. The CDR3 nucleotides read TGTGCCAGCAGCCAAGGTAGCGGGAGCCGTAGCACAGATACGCAGTATTTT. V usage is TRBV4-2 and J usage is TRBJ2-3, with 9 nucleotides matching TRBD2. Germline-derived CDR1 and CDR2 are LGHNA and YNFKEQ. J lost 0 bases, V lost 1 base, and 5 bases had no gene match. There are 17 residues in the CDR3.

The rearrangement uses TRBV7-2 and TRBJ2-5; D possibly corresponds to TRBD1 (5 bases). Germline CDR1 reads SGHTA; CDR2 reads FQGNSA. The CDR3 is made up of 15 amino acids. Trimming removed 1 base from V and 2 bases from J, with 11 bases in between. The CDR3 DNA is TGTGCCAGCAGCTTAGTTGGCGGACAACAAGAGACCCAGTACTTC. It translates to CASSLVGGQQETQYF. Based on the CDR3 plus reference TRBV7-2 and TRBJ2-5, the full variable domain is GAGVSQSPSNKVTEKGKDVELRCDPISGHTALYWYRQSLGQGLEFLIYFQGNSAPDKSGLPSDRFSAERTGGSVSTLTIQRTQQEDSAVYLCASSLVGGQQETQYFGPGTRLLVL.

The CDR3 DNA reads as TGTGCTAGTGGTTTTCAGGGGAATGAAAAACTGTTTTTT. Protein sequence: CASGFQGNEKLFF. The gene calls are TRBV12-5 and TRBJ1-4; D is perhaps TRBD1 (6 bases). V was cut by 3 bases and J by 5 bases, with 7 bases left in between. CDR1 is LGHNT, CDR2 FRNRAP, per germline. This CDR3 has 13 amino acids.

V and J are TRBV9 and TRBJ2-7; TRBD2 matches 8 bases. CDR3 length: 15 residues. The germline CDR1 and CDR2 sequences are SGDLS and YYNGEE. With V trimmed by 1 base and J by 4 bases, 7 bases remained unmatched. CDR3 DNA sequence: TGTGCCAGCAGCGTATCCGGGACTAGGGTATACGAGCAGTACTTC. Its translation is CASSVSGTRVYEQYF. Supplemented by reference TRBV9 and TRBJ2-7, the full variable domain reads DSGVTQTPKHLITATGQRVTLRCSPRSGDLSVYWYQQSLDQGLQFLIQYYNGEERAKGNILERFSAQQFPDLHSELNLSSLELGDSALYFCASSVSGTRVYEQYFGPGTRLTVT.

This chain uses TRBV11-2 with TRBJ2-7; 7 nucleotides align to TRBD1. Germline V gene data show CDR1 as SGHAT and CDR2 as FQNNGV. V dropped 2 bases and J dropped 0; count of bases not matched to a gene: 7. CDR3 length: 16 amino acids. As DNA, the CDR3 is TGTGCCAGCAGCTTATACAGGGGAAGGAGCTCCTACGAGCAGTACTTC. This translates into CASSLYRGRSSYEQYF.

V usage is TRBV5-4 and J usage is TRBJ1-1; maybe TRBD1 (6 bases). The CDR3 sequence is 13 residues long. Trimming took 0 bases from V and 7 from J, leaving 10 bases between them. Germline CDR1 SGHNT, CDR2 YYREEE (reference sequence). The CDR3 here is CASSLATGGEAFF. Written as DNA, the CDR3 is TGTGCCAGCAGCTTGGCGACAGGAGGTGAAGCTTTCTTT. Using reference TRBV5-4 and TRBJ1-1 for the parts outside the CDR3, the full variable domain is ETGVTQSPTHLIKTRGQQVTLRCSSQSGHNTVSWYQQALGQGPQFIFQYYREEENGRGNFPPRFSGLQFPNYSSELNVNALELDDSALYLCASSLATGGEAFFGQGTRLTVV.

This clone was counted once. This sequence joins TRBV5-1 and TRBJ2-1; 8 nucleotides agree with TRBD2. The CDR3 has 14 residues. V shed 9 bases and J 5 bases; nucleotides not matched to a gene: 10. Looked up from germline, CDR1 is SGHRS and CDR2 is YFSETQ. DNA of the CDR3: TGCGCCAACAGTCCTACGGGAGGGAACAATGAGCAGTTCTTC. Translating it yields CANSPTGGNNEQFF.

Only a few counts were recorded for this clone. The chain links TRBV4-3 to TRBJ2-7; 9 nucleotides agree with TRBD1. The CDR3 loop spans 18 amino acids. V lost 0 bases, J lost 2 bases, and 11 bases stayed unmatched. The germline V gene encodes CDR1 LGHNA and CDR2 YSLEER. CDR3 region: CASSQDESGTGNTYEQYF. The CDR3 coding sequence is TGCGCCAGCAGCCAAGATGAGTCCGGGACAGGGAATACCTACGAGCAGTACTTC.

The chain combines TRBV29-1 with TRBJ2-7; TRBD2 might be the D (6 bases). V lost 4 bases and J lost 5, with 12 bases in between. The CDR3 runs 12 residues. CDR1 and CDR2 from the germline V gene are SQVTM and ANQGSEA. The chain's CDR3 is CSVAGGAHEQYF. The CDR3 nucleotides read TGCAGCGTTGCCGGAGGGGCTCACGAGCAGTACTTC.

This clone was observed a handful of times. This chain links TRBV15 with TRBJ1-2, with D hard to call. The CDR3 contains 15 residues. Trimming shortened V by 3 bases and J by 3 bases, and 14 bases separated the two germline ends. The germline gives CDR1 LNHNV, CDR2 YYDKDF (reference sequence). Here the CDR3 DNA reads TGTGCCACCAGCAGGGAGGTTGAGGTTTACTATGGCTACACCTTC. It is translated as CATSREVEVYYGYTF.

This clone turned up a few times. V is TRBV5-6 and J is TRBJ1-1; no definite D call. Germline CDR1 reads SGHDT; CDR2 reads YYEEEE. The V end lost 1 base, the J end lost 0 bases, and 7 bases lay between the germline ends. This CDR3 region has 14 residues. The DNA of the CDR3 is TGTGCCAGCAGCTTGATAGGAGTGAACACTGAAGCTTTCTTT. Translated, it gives CASSLIGVNTEAFF.

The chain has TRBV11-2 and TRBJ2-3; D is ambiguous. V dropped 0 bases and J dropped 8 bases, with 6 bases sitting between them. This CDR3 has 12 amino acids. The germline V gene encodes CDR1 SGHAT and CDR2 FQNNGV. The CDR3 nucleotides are TGTGCCAGCAGCTTAGAGTTCGTTACGCAGTATTTT. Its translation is CASSLEFVTQYF.

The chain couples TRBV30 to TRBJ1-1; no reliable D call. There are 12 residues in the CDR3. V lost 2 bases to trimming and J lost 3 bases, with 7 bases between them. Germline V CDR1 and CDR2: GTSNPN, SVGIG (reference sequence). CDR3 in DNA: TGTGCCTGGAGTACGTTAGACACTGAAGCTTTCTTT. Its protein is CAWSTLDTEAFF.

DNA for the CDR3: TGTGCCAGCAGCTTGGCGCGGGGGCTGGATGGCTACACCTTC. Protein product: CASSLARGLDGYTF. The rearrangement uses TRBV5-8 and TRBJ1-2; TRBD1 might be the D (6 bases). CDR3 length: 14 residues. In germline, CDR1 is SGHTS, CDR2 YDEGEE. Trimming cost V 0 bases and J 6 bases, with 12 bases left between them. Looking up the rest from reference TRBV5-8 and TRBJ1-2 gives the full variable domain: EAGVTQSPTHLIKTRGQQATLRCSPISGHTSVYWYQQALGLGLQFLLWYDEGEERNRGNFPPRFSGRQFPNYSSELNVNALELEDSALYLCASSLARGLDGYTFGSGTRLTVV.

The CDR3 loop reads CASSLSRDSKTQYF. For the CDR3, the DNA is TGTGCCAGCAGCCTGAGCAGGGACTCTAAGACCCAGTACTTC. The rearrangement joins TRBV7-2 to TRBJ2-5, with a weak D call TRBD2 (6 bases). Germline-derived CDR1 and CDR2 are SGHTA and FQGNSA. The CDR3 is 14 residues long. Trimming stripped 5 bases from V and 6 bases from J, with 16 bases between.

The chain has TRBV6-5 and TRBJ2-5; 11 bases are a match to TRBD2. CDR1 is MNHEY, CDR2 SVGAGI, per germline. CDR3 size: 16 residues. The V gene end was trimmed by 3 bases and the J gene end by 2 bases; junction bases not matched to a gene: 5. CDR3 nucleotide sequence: TGTGCCAGCAGTTATCTGACTAGCGGGACACAAGAGACCCAGTACTTC. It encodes CASSYLTSGTQETQYF.